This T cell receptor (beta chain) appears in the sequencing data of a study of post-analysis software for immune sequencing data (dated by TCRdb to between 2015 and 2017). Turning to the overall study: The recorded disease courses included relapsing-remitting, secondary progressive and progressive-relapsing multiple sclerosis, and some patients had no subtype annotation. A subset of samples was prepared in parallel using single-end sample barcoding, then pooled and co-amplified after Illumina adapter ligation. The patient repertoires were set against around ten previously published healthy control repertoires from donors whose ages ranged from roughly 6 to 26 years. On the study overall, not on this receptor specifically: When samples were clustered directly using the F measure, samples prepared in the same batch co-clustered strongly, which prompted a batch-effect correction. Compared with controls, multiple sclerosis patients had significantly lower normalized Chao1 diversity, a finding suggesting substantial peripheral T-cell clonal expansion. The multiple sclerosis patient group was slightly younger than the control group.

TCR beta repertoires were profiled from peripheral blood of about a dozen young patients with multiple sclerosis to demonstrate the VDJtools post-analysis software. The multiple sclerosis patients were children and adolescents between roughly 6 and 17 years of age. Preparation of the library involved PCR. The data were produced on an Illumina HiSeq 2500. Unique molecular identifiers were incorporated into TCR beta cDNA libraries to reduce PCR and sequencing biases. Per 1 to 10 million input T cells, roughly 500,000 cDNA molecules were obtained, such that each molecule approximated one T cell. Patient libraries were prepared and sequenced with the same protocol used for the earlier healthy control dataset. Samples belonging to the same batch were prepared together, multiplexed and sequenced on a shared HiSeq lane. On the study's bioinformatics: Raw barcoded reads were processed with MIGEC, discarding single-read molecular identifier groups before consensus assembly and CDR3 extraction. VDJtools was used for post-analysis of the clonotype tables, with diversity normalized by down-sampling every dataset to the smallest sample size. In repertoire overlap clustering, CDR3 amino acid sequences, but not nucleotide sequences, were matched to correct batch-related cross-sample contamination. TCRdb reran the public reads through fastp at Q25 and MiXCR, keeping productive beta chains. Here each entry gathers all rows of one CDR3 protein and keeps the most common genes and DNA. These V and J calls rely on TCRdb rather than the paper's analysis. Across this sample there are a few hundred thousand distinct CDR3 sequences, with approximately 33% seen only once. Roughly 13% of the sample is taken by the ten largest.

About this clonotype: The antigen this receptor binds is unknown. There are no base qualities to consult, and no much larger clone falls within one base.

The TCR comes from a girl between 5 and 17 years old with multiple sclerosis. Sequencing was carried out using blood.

The DNA is as follows: TGTGCCAGCAGTGGGACAGGGGAGTTCGGTGAAAAACTGTTTTTT. This gives the protein CASSGTGEFGEKLFF. The receptor chain draws on TRBV2 and TRBJ1-4; 9 middle bases align to TRBD1. The CDR3 numbers 15 residues from cysteine through phenylalanine. Of all the DNA, just the CDR3 is kept, 45 bases in frame from base 1. After removal of 4 bases from V and 7 bases from J, the junction retains 7 bases not matched to a gene. According to the germline V gene, CDR1 reads SNHLY and CDR2 reads FYNNEI.